This T cell receptor beta chain appears in the sequencing data of a study of shared clonotypes between healthy human individuals. Here immunoSEQ multiplex PCR was the method, and the copy in TCRdb shows in-frame clones only, minus some. The sample has approximately 740,000 clones, 80% to 95% seen once. Naive CD8 cells lacked CD45RO, underwent positive selection for CCR7 and left out terminally differentiated effector memory CD45RA+ cells. Turning to this clone: The antigen remains undetermined.

This CDR3 has 15 amino acids. With 6 bases clipped from V and 6 bases from J, the junction kept 8 bases outside the gene matches. Germline V gene sequence: CDR1 MDHEN, CDR2 SYDVKM. Notes on the study in general: Rarefaction showed sorted-subset sequencing was incomplete despite large depth.

The V and J genes are TRBV28 and TRBJ1-5; 10 positions agree with TRBD1. The sequenced sample consisted of naive CD8+ T cells sorted from blood. This TCR derives from a man aged 25-40 years in good health. The CDR3 DNA sequence: TGTGCCAGCAGGACGGGACAGGGGCCTCGTCAGCCCCAGCATTTT. It encodes CASRTGQGPRQPQHF.